The clone carrying this TCR beta chain was recorded at least ten times. The antigen is undetermined. This library used roughly 400 ng RNA and molecular barcoded adaptors spanning alpha/delta and beta/gamma chains. TCRdb passed the reads through MiXCR, listing each CDR3 protein once. The data contain about 130,000 distinct CDR3 sequences, roughly 13% of them seen just once; the ten biggest clones take up 11%. These data originate in a study of read filtering for tumor transcriptome and immune sequencing. Study-level background: The cohort had some 16 men and 14 women aged roughly 47 to 90, mean about 66 years. Regarding the study as a whole: In IR-seq, single-read clonotypes were about 80% of clonotypes but approximately 3.2% of reads.

The germline V and J ends were trimmed by 5 bases and 0 bases, with 10 bases remaining between them. The CDR3 is 14 amino acids. Germline CDR1 is SGHAT and CDR2 is FQNNGV. Material: a population of CD138-negative cells sorted from bone marrow. The V call is TRBV11-2, the J call TRBJ1-1, with D hard to call. The clonotype was recovered from a donor at least 40 years old with multiple myeloma. CDR3 in DNA: TGTGCCAGCAGCCCAGATCGTGTGAACACTGAAGCTTTCTTT. It is translated as CASSPDRVNTEAFF.